The T cell receptor (beta chain) described here comes from a study of PD-L1 blockade in urothelial cancer. Overall study context: Patients' atezolizumab regimen, 1,200 mg intravenously every 3 weeks, began around 2014.

TCRdb keeps only in-frame clones here, not all; method: immunoSEQ multiplex PCR. The profile shows 70,000 or so clones, around nine tenths of them singletons. Patients were living with locally advanced or metastatic urothelial carcinoma. With V trimmed by 3 bases and J by 3 bases, 2 bases remained unmatched. The germline CDR1 and CDR2 sequences are KGHSH and LQKENI. The CDR3 length is 14 residues. The gene calls are TRBV18 and TRBJ2-5; 9 bases map to TRBD1. The sequenced sample was PBMCs, obtained around atezolizumab (anti-PD-L1) treatment. This clonotype originated in a man aged 55 to 69 with urothelial cancer. The CDR3 DNA sequence: TGTGCCAGCTCACCGACAGGGGGAAAAGAGACCCAGTACTTC. Translation gives CASSPTGGKETQYF.